This section outlines one T cell receptor beta chain sequence together with its context. Its antigen is not identified. This CDR3 has 11 amino acids. Looked up from germline, CDR1 is SGHRS and CDR2 is YFSETQ. With 4 bases removed from V and 7 bases from J, the gap between germline ends came to 8 bases. These data originate in a study of PD-1 blockade in classical Hodgkin lymphoma. Study outcomes and limitations: Complete responders matched newly diagnosed patients in baseline diversity.

The assay was immunoSEQ multiplex PCR, and TCRdb's table has in-frame clones only and misses some. The sample shows about 61,000 clones, nearly 90% of them seen only once. The time point was: cycle 4 day 1 (C4D1), after 6 weeks of nivolumab. There was relapse after autologous stem cell transplantation in every patient, and there was variation in brentuximab vedotin exposure. Here the sequenced sample was peripheral blood mononuclear cells (PBMCs), taken before the fourth cycle of nivolumab. The rearrangement links TRBV5-1 to TRBJ1-1; D not resolved. This clonotype was sampled from a human donor with classical Hodgkin lymphoma. Written as DNA, the CDR3 is TGCGCCAGCAGCGACTATCTTGAAGCTTTCTTT. Residues: CASSDYLEAFF.